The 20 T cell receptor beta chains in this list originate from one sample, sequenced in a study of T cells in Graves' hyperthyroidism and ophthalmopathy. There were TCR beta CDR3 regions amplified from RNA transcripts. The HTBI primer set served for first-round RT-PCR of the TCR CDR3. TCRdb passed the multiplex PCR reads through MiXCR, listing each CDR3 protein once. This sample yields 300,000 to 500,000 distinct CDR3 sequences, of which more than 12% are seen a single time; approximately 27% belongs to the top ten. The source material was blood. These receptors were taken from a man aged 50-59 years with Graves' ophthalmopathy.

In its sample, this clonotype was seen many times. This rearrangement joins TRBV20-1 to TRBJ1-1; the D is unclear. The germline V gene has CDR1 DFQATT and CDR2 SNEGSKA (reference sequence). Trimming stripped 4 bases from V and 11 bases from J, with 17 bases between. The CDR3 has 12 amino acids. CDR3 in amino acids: CSAMGRSLGAFF. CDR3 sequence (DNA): TGCAGTGCTATGGGTCGATCCCTGGGGGCTTTCTTT.

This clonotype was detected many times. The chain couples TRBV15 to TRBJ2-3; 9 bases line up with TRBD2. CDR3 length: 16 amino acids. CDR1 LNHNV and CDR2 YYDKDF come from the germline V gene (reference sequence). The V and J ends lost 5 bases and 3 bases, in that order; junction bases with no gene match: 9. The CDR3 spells CATSGFLAGMTDTQYF. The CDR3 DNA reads TGTGCCACCAGCGGATTTCTAGCGGGAATGACAGATACGCAGTATTTT.

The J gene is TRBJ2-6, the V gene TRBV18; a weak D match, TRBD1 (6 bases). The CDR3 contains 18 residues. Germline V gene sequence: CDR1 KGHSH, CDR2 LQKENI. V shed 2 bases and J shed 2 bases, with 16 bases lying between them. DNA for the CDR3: TGTGCCAGCTCACCAATTCGGCCAGGGGCCGCTGGGGCCAACGTCCTGACTTTC. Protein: CASSPIRPGAAGANVLTF.

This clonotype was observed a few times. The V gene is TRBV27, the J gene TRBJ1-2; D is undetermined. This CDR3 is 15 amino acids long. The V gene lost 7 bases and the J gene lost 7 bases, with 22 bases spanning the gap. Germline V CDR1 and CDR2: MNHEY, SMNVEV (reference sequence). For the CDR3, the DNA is TGTGCCAGCACCCCATGGGTCGGCGCGCTCGGTGGCTACACCTTC. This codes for CASTPWVGALGGYTF.

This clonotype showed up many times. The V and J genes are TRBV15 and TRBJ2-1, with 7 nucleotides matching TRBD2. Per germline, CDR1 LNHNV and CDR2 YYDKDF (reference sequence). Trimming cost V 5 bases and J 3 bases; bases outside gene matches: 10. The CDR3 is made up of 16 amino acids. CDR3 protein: CATSPRRLAVYNEQFF. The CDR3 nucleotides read TGTGCCACCAGCCCAAGGCGGCTAGCGGTCTACAATGAGCAGTTCTTC.

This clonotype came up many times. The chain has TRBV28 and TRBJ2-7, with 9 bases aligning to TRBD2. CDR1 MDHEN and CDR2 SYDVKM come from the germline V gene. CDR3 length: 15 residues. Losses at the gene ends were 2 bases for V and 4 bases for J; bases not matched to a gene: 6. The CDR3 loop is CASSLAGGPRYEQYF. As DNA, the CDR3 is TGTGCCAGCAGTTTAGCGGGAGGGCCGAGATACGAGCAGTACTTC. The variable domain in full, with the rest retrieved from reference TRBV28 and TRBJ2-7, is DVKVTQSSRYLVKRTGEKVFLECVQDMDHENMFWYRQDPGLGLRLIYFSYDVKMKEKGDIPEGYSVSREKKERFSLILESASTNQTSMYLCASSLAGGPRYEQYFGPGTRLTVT.

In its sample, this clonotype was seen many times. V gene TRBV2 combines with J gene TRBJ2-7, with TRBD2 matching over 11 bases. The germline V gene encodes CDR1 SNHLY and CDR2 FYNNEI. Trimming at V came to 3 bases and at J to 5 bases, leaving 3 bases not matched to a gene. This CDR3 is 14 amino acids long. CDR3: CASSDSGRAHEQYF. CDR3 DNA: TGTGCCAGCAGTGATAGCGGGAGGGCGCACGAGCAGTACTTC. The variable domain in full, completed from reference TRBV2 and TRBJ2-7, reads EPEVTQTPSHQVTQMGQEVILRCVPISNHLYFYWYRQILGQKVEFLVSFYNNEISEKSEIFDDQFSVERPDGSNFTLKIRSTKLEDSAMYFCASSDSGRAHEQYFGPGTRLTVT.

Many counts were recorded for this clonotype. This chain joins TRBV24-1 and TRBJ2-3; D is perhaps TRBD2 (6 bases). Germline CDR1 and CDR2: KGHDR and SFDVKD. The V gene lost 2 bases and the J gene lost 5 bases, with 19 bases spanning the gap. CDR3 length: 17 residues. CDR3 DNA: TGTGCCACCAGTGATTCCCCCCCGGGAGTAAGGATAGATACGCAGTATTTT. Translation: CATSDSPPGVRIDTQYF.

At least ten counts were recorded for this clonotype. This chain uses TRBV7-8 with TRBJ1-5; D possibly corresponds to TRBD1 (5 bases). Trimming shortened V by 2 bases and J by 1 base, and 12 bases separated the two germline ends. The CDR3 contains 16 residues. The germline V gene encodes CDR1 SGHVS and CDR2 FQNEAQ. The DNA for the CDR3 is TGTGCCAGCAGCTTACAGGCCCCAGGGAGCAATCAGCCCCAGCATTTT. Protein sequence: CASSLQAPGSNQPQHF.

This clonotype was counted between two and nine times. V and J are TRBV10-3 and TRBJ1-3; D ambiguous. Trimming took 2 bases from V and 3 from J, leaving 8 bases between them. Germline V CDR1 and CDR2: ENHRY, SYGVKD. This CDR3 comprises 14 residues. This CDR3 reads CAISEIRDGNTIYF. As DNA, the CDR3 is TGTGCCATCAGTGAGATTAGGGATGGAAACACCATATATTTT.

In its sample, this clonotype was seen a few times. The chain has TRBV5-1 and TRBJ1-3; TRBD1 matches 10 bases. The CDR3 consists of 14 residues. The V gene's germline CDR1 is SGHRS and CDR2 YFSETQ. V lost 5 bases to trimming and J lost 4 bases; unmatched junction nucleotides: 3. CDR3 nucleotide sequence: TGCGCCAGCAGATCGGGACAGGGGGGAAACACCATATATTTT. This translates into CASRSGQGGNTIYF.

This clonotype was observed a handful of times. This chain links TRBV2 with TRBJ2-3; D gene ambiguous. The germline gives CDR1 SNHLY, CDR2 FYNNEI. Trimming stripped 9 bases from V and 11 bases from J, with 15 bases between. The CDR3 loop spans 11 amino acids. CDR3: CASGSGLGQYF. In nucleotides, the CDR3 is TGTGCCAGTGGATCGGGCCTCGGGCAGTATTTT.

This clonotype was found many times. In DNA, the CDR3 is TGCGCCAGCAGCCAGTCCGGGACAGGGTTCTACAATGAGCAGTTCTTC. Protein product: CASSQSGTGFYNEQFF. V usage is TRBV5-1 and J usage is TRBJ2-1; 9 nucleotides agree with TRBD1. The CDR3 runs to 16 residues. Germline loops: CDR1 SGHRS, CDR2 YFSETQ. V shed 4 bases, J shed 3 bases, and the junction held 8 bases outside the gene matches.

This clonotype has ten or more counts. This CDR3 is CSARLAGVTEQFF. In DNA form, the CDR3 reads TGCAGTGCTAGACTAGCGGGAGTAACTGAGCAGTTCTTC. J is TRBJ2-1 and V is TRBV20-1, with TRBD2 matching 10 bases. This CDR3 region has 13 residues. The germline V gene has CDR1 DFQATT and CDR2 SNEGSKA (reference sequence). V trimming: 2 bases; J trimming: 9 bases; junction bases outside the gene matches: 4.

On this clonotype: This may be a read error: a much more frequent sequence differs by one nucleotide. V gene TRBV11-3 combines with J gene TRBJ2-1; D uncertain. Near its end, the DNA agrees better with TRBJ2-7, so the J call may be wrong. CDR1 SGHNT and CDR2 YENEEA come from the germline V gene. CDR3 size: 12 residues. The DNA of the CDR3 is TGTGCCAGCAGCCGGGCCTTCAATGAGCAGTACTTC. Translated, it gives CASSRAFNEQYF.

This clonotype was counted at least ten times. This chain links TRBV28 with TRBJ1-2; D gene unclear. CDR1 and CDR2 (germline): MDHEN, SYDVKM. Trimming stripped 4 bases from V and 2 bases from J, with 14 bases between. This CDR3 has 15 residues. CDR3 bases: TGTGCCAGCAGTTACGTTTCCACAGCGAACTATGGCTACACCTTC. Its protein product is CASSYVSTANYGYTF.

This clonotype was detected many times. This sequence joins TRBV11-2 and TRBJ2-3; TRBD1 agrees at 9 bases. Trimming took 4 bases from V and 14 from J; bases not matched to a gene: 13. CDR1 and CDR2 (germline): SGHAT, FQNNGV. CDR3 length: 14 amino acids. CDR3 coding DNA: TGTGCCAGCAGCTCACATCCGGGACAGGGAGTGGGGTATTTT. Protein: CASSSHPGQGVGYF.

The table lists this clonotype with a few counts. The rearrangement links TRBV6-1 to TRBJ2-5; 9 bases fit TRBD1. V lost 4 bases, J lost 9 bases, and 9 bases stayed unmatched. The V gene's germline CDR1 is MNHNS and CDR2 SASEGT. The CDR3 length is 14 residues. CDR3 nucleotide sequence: TGTGCCAGCAGTGGACCGGGACAGGGAAGGTCCCAGTACTTC. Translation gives CASSGPGQGRSQYF.

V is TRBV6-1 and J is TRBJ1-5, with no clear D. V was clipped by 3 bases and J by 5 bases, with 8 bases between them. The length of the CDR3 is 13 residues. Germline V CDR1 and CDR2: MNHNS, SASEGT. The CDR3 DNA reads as TGTGCCAGCAGTGATCTCAGCTATCAGCCCCAGCATTTT. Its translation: CASSDLSYQPQHF.

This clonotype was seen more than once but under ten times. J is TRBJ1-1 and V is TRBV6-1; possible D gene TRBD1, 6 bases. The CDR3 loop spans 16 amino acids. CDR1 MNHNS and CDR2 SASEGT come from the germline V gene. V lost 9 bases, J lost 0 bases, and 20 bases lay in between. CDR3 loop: CASYDGGSFMNTEAFF. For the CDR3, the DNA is TGTGCCAGTTATGACGGGGGCTCTTTTATGAACACTGAAGCTTTCTTT.